This TCR beta chain was retrieved from a study of CD8 T cells in Susac syndrome. Sequencing targeted TCR beta in blood CD8+ and CD4+ T cells. The multiple sclerosis control group consisted of treatment-naive patients whose relapsing-remitting disease, which was either stable or active, fulfilled revised McDonald criteria. Isolation of CD8+ and CD4+ T cells was performed negatively, whereas enrichment of TEMRA cells was done by FACS. Random hexamers were used to reverse transcribe the RNA input (about 0.5 to 1 ug). The method of amplification for TCR beta CDR3 was immunoSEQ multiplex PCR, covering 54 Vbeta and 13 Jbeta. Each CDR3 protein gets one entry after TCRdb re-called the immunoSEQ multiplex PCR reads with MiXCR. The sample lists some 130,000 distinct CDR3 sequences, around 94% seen once, with around 0.12% in the top ten. The receptor comes from a human donor with multiple sclerosis. Sequenced: CD4+ T cells from PBMCs.

CDR3 amino acids: CASTFGGEDSPLHF. The CDR3 coding sequence is TGTGCCAGCACCTTTGGGGGGGAGGACTCACCCCTCCACTTT. This chain connects TRBV25-1 to TRBJ1-6; weak D call: TRBD1 (5 bases). Per germline, CDR1 MGHDK and CDR2 SYGVNS. The ends were cut back, 7 bases at V and 10 bases at J, with 17 bases in the middle. This CDR3 is 14 amino acids long.